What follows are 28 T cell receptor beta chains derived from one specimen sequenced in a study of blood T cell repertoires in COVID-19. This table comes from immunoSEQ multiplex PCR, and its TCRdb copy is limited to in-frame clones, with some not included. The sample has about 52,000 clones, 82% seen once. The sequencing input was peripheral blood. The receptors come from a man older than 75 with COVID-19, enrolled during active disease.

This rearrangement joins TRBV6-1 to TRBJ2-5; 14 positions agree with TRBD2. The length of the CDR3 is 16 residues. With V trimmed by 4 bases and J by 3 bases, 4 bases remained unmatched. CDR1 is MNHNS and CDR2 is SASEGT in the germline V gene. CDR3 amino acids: CASSAGLAGGEETQYF. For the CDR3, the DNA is TGTGCCAGCAGTGCAGGACTAGCGGGAGGTGAAGAGACCCAGTACTTC.

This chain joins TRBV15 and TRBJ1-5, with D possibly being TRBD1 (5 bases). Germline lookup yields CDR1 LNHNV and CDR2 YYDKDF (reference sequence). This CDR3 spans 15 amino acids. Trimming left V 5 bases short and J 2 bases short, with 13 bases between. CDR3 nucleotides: TGTGCCACCAGCCATAGGAGGGGTGGCAATCAGCCCCAGCATTTT. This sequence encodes CATSHRRGGNQPQHF. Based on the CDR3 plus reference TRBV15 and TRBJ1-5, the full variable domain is DAMVIQNPRYQVTQFGKPVTLSCSQTLNHNVMYWYQQKSSQAPKLLFHYYDKDFNNEADTPDNFQSRRPNTSFCFLDIRSPGLGDTAMYLCATSHRRGGNQPQHFGDGTRLSIL.

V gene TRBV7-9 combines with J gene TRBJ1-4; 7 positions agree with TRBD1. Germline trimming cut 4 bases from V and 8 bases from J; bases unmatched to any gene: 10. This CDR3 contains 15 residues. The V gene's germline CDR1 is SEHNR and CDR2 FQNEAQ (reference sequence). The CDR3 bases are TGTGCCAGCAGCTCTCCCCGACAGGGAGAGGAAAAACTGTTTTTT. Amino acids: CASSSPRQGEEKLFF.

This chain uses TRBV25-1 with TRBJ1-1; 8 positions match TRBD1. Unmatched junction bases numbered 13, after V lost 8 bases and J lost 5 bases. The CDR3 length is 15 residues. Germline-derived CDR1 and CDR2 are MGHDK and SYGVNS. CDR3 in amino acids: CASGPLTGDNTEAFF. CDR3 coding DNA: TGTGCCAGCGGGCCCTTGACAGGGGACAATACTGAAGCTTTCTTT.

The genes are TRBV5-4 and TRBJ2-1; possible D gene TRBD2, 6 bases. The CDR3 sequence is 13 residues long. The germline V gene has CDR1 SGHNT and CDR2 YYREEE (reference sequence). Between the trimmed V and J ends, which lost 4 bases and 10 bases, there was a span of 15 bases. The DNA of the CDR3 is TGTGCCAGCAGCCTTGATTATGGGGGGGAGCAGTTCTTC. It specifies CASSLDYGGEQFF. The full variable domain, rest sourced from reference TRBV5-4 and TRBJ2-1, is ETGVTQSPTHLIKTRGQQVTLRCSSQSGHNTVSWYQQALGQGPQFIFQYYREEENGRGNFPPRFSGLQFPNYSSELNVNALELDDSALYLCASSLDYGGEQFFGPGTRLTVL.

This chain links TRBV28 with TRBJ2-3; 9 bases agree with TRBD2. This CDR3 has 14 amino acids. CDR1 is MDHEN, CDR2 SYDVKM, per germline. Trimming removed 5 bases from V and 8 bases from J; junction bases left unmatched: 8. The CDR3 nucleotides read TGTGCCAGCAGTCTATTAGCGGGGGCTGGTACGCAGTATTTT. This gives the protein CASSLLAGAGTQYF.

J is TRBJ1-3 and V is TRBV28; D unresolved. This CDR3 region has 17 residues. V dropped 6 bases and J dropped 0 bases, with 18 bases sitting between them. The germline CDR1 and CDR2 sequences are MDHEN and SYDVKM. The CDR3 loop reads CASRKLTGSLSGNTIYF. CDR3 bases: TGTGCCAGCAGGAAATTAACCGGGTCCCTCTCTGGAAACACCATATATTTT.

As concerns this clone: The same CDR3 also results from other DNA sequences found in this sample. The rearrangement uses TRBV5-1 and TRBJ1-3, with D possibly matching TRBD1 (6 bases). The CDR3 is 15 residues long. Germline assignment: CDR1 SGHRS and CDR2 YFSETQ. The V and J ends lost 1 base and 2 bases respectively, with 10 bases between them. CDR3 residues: CASSLQTGTGNTIYF. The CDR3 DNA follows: TGCGCCAGCAGCTTGCAGACAGGTACTGGAAACACCATATATTTT.

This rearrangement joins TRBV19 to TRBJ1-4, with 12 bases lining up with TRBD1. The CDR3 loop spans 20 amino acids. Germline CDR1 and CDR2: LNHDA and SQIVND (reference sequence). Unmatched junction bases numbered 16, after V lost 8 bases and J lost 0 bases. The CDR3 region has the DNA TGTGCCAGTGGGGACAGGGGGCTTGGAGCACAACCTTCAACTAATGAAAAACTGTTTTTT. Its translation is CASGDRGLGAQPSTNEKLFF.

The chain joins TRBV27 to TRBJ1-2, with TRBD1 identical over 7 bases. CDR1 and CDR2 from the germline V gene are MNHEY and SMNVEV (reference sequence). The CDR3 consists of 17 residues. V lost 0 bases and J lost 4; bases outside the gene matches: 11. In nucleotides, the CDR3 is TGTGCCAGCAGTTTATCTTTCTCCGGGACAGCGAGCTATGGCTACACCTTC. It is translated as CASSLSFSGTASYGYTF.

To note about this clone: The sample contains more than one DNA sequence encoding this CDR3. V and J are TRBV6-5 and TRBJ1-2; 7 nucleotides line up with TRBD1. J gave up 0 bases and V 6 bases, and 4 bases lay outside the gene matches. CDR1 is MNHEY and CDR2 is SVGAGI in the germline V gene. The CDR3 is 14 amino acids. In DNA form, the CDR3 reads TGTGCCAGCAGCAGACAGGGAGCTAACTATGGCTACACCTTC. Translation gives CASSRQGANYGYTF.

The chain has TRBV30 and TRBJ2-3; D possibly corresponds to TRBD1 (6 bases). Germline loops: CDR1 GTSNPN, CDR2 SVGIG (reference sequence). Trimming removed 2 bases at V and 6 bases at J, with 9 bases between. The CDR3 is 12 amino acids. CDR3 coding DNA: TGTGCCTGGAGTCTGGGGGCTGATACGCAGTATTTT. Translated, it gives CAWSLGADTQYF.

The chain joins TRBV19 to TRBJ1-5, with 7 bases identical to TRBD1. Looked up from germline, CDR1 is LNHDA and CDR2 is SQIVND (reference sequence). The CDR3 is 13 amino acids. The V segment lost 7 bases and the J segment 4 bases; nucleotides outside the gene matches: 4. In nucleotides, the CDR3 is TGTGCCAGTAAGAGGGGGCAGAATCAGCCCCAGCATTTT. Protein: CASKRGQNQPQHF.

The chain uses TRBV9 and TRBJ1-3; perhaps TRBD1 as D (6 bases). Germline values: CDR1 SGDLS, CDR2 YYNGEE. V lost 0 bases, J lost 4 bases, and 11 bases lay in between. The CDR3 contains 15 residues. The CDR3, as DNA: TGTGCCAGCAGCGTAGAACAGGGACTAGGAAACACCATATATTTT. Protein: CASSVEQGLGNTIYF.

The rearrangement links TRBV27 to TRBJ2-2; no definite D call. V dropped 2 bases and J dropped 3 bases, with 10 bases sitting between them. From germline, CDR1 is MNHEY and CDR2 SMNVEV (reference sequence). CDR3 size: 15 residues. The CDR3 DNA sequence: TGTGCCAGCAGTTTAGTGGCAGTCGACACCGGGGAGCTGTTTTTT. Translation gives CASSLVAVDTGELFF.

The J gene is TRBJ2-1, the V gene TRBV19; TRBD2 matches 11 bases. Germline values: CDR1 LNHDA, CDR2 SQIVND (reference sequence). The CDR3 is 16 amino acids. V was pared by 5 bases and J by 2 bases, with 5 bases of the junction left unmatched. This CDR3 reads CASSVSGGAAYNEQFF. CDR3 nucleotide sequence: TGTGCCAGTAGTGTTAGCGGGGGGGCCGCCTACAATGAGCAGTTCTTC.

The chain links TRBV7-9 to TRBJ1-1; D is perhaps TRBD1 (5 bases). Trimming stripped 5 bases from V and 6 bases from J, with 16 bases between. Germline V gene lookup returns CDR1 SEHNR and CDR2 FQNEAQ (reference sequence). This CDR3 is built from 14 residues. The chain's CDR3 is CASSRGKLAAEAFF. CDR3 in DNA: TGTGCCAGCAGCCGGGGGAAACTGGCGGCTGAAGCTTTCTTT.

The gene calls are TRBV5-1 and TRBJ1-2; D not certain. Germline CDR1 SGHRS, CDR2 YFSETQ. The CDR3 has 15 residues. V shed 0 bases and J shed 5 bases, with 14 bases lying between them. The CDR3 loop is CASSLGGPLTYGYTF. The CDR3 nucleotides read TGCGCCAGCAGCTTGGGCGGTCCCCTCACTTATGGCTACACCTTC.

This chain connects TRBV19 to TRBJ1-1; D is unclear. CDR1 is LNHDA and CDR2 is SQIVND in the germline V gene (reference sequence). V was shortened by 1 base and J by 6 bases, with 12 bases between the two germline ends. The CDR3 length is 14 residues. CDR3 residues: CASSIVRSGAEAFF. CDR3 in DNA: TGTGCCAGTAGTATAGTTAGATCAGGCGCTGAAGCTTTCTTT.

The CDR3 DNA reads TGTGCCAGCAGCCTCCGACAGGGTAACGGTGAGCAGTTCTTC. This gives the protein CASSLRQGNGEQFF. The chain recombines TRBV7-3 with TRBJ2-1; TRBD1 matches 7 bases. The CDR3 extends over 14 amino acids. J lost 9 bases, V lost 5 bases, and 10 bases had no gene match. Per the germline V gene, CDR1 is SGHTA and CDR2 is FQGTGA.

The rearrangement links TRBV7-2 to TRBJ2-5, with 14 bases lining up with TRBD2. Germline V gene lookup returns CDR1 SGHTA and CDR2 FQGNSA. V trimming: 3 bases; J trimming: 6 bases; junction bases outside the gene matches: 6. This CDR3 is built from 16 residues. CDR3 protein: CASSLGLAGVGKTQYF. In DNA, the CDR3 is TGTGCCAGCAGCTTGGGACTAGCGGGAGTCGGAAAGACCCAGTACTTC. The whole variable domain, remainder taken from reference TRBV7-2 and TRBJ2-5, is GAGVSQSPSNKVTEKGKDVELRCDPISGHTALYWYRQSLGQGLEFLIYFQGNSAPDKSGLPSDRFSAERTGGSVSTLTIQRTQQEDSAVYLCASSLGLAGVGKTQYFGPGTRLLVL.

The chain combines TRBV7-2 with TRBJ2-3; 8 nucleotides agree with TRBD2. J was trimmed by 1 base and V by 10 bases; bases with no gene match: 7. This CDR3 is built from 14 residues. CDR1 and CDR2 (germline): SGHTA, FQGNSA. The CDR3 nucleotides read TGTGCCATCGCGGGGCGGGAGGGCACAGATACGCAGTATTTT. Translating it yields CAIAGREGTDTQYF.

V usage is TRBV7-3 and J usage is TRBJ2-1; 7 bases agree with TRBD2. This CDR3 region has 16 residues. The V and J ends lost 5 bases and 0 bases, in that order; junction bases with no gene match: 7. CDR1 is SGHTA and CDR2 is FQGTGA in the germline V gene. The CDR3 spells CASSPWPSGSYNEQFF. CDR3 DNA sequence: TGTGCCAGCAGCCCTTGGCCTAGCGGCTCCTACAATGAGCAGTTCTTC.

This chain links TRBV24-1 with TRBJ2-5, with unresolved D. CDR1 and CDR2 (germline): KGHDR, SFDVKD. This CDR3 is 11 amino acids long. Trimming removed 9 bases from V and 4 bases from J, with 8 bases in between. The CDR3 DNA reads TGTGCCACCGGAGCCTTAGAGACCCAGTACTTC. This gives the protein CATGALETQYF.

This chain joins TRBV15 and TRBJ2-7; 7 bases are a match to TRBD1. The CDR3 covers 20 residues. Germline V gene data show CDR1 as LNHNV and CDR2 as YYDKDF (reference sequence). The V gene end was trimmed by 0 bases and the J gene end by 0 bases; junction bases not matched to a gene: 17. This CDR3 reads CATSRDFLGQTLLISYEQYV. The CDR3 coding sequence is TGTGCCACCAGCAGAGATTTTTTGGGACAGACCCTACTTATCTCCTACGAGCAGTACGTC.

The CDR3 bases are TGTGCCAGCTCACCAAGAGGCGCATCCTACGAGCAGTACTTC. This encodes CASSPRGASYEQYF. V gene TRBV18 combines with J gene TRBJ2-7; D remains ambiguous. The CDR3 consists of 14 residues. V was cut by 2 bases and J by 1 base, with 9 bases left in between. CDR1 is KGHSH and CDR2 is LQKENI in the germline V gene.

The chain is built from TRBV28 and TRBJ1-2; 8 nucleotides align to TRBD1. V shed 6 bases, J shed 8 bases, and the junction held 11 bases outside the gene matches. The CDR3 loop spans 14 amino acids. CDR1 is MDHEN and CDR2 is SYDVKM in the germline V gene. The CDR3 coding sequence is TGTGCCAGCAGACCGCCGGGACAGGTACGGGGCTACACCTTC. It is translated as CASRPPGQVRGYTF.

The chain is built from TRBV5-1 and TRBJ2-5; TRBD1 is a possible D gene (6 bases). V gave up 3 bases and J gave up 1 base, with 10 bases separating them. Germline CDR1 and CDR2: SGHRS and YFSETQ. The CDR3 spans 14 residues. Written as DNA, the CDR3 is TGCGCCAGCAGCTCAGGACAGTCCCAAGAGACCCAGTACTTC. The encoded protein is CASSSGQSQETQYF.